The clone carrying this TCR beta chain was recorded many times. Its antigen remains unknown. Time point here: healthy volunteer bleed at 2 weeks. The authors' total RNA extraction used unfractionated whole blood. The record originates from a study of human T cells and chemical hapten exposure. Study at large: How much TCR each sample yielded varied, mostly because pooled library volumes differed slightly. Whole-study results and caveats: TCRs at high frequency, those above 1 in 1000, did not change with DPC sensitization.

For the library, individual cDNA molecules each received unique molecular identifiers. TCRdb reprocessed the RACE reads with MiXCR, giving one entry per CDR3 protein. Counted here are about 50,000 distinct CDR3 sequences, about 3.9% occurring once; the ten biggest clones make up about 1.5%. CDR3 length: 12 amino acids. V was shortened by 6 bases and J by 6 bases, with 10 bases between the two germline ends. In germline, CDR1 is SNHLY, CDR2 FYNNEI. The sequence derives from a female donor in good health. Some clones in this sample may be carry-over from other donors' samples. This sequence joins TRBV2 and TRBJ2-3, with unresolved D. The sample taken for sequencing was whole blood. CDR3 DNA: TGTGCCAGCAGAGAACGGTTGGATACGCAGTATTTT. Translating it yields CASRERLDTQYF.